This entry concerns a single T cell receptor beta chain. Which antigen it targets is not known. The record has no base qualities; no much larger clone is one base away. The data were taken from a study of cytomegalovirus exposure and HLA in healthy donors (dated by TCRdb to about 2017). Regarding the complete study: According to an earlier analysis of a few hundred of the donors, roughly 180 million T cells yielded 117 million unique TCR beta sequences and approximately 280 Gb of sequence data. An early release that covered 500 to 800 HLA-typed donors contained approximately 290 gigabases of sequencing data and around 80 million unique TCR sequences. Of the approximately 400 genotyped donors, approximately 82% fell in the genetic ancestry cluster associated with self-reported Caucasian donors. The study aimed to test whether cataloging public T cell receptors could reveal signatures of past pathogen exposure. The study profiled the T cell repertoires of about 640 subjects by immunosequencing and related them to cytomegalovirus serostatus. Besides the first cohort of about 730 subjects, a separate validation cohort made up of 95 to 150 different subjects was used. The study combined high-throughput TCR immunosequencing, statistical association of individual TCRs with disease status, and machine learning to predict cytomegalovirus infection status. A later analysis re-analyzed previously published TCR beta repertoires from roughly 690 donors and added high-resolution HLA genotyping to study TCR occurrence patterns. Rather than using new phenotypic data, the later analysis identified candidate immune exposures from TCR beta sequences and from how often those sequences occurred across donors. An earlier analysis of about 620 of the donors applied high-throughput TCR beta sequencing to assess whether each TCR beta V gene segment acted as functional or pseudogenic. Donor age, sex, ethnicity and CMV serostatus were collected together with the repertoire data. In a later genetic analysis, genome-wide SNP genotypes for about 65% of the roughly 700 donors were used, and that subset was treated as a discovery cohort. Every repertoire in the discovery cohort had been generated on one and the same sequencing platform. HLA typing included class I and class II loci at four-digit resolution. Typing coverage varied by locus: roughly 629-640 donors for A, B, C, DRB1 and DQB1; more than 500 for DQA1; approximately 570 for DPA1; 450 to 480 for DPB1. Because of strong linkage in the cohort, roughly five DR-DQ haplotypes were treated as single units for association and clustering. On average, 235,054 unique TCR beta nucleotide sequences were sequenced per donor among fewer than 500 genotyped donors of the cohort, with roughly a sixth of those sequences being non-productive.

Receptor libraries were prepared by the immunoSEQ multiplex PCR assay. For the multiplex PCR, a mixture combining 60 forward primers for TCR Vbeta segments and 13 reverse primers for TCR Jbeta segments was used. The CDR3 region of rearranged TCR beta genes was amplified from genomic DNA by a multiplex PCR assay. Amplified TCR beta libraries were sequenced as 87-base-pair reads on the Illumina HiSeq System. Concerning the study's data processing: Across the 600 to 700 repertoires, a later analysis counted some 81 million unique TCR beta chains, roughly 11 million of which were shared by at least two donors. To remove PCR and sequencing errors, raw reads were error-corrected and collapsed into unique sequences using a nearest-neighbor algorithm that merged closely related sequences. CDR3 sequences were aligned to IMGT reference sequences to assign V, D and J gene segments. For a sequence to be retained, a match of at least six nucleotides was required to both a V gene segment and a J gene segment. A rearrangement was called productive if the CDR3 had no stop codons and remained in frame with V and J, and every other rearrangement was called non-productive. CDR3 was defined according to IMGT convention as the region running from the second conserved V-encoded cysteine to the conserved J-encoded phenylalanine. Sequences without an unambiguous match to a single V gene segment were excluded from the earlier analysis of almost 600 of the donors. In an earlier analysis of roughly 500 of the donors, V segments were called functional above 56.7% productive rearrangements and were called segregating when the between-donor standard deviation exceeded 5%. To diagnose cytomegalovirus status from the catalog of TCR beta chain sequences, a statistical classification framework was built. V and J gene assignment, in a later analysis, came from comparing TCR nucleotide sequences with IMGT/GENE-DB human TR gene sequences. In a later analysis, CDR3 sequences and most-parsimonious VDJ recombination scenarios were assigned using the TCRdist pipeline. In a later analysis, every TCR beta chain was defined by the combination of its CDR3 amino acid sequence and its V-gene family, and reads without a unique V-gene family were dropped. In a later analysis, 500 to 700 highly shared, low-generation-probability nucleotide sequences were removed to address suspected cross-contamination and a sequencing artifact. In a later analysis, a clonal expansion index was calculated for each public chain from normalized within-repertoire ranks of inferred template counts. Generation probabilities in a later analysis came from a VDJ recombination model fitted to out-of-frame rearrangements, and those results were checked against IGoR. In a later analysis, TCR-TCR, TCR-HLA and TCR-CMV co-occurrence was scored with hypergeometric tests, and a repertoire-size bias correction was applied to TCR pairs. False discovery rates were estimated in a later analysis by permuting HLA or CMV assignments 20 times. In a later analysis, co-occurring TCRs were grouped with DBSCAN, and TCRdist sequence similarity was added when clustering was performed within HLA-allele-positive subsets. Repertoires with fewer than 30,000 or more than 120,000 public chains, plus five repertoires with anomalous nucleotide sharing, were excluded from co-occurrence clustering. Entries here come from immuneACCESS through TCRdb and include only in-frame sequences with V and J called. Some clones fail to appear in such tables; in the studies checked, an unresolved V gene covers under half of the shortfall, and the cause of the remainder is unknown. V, J and clone size reflect that table, while D and trimming were determined from the DNA. For this sample the table gives fewer than 85,000 clones, of which around 83% were detected only once. Together, the top ten hold about 19% of the sample.

The cohort comprised 666 healthy bone marrow donors. All cohort members were sampled while nominally healthy, although unrecorded immune exposures were likely present. The donor tested CMV seropositive, placing the donor among the 310 or so seropositive members of the cohort. Every donor gave a peripheral blood sample, and the peripheral blood mononuclear cells from that sample were used for TCR beta sequencing. The Qiagen DNeasy Blood Extraction Kit was used to extract genomic DNA from the blood cell samples. On the study overall, not on this receptor specifically: The study listed 164 TCR beta chains as associated with cytomegalovirus. Presence/absence analyses assumed roughly uniform sequencing depth across donors, an assumption that may not hold. V-gene and J-gene trimming of TCR beta chains was associated with a missense DCLRE1C variant in a later genetic analysis, and the association was replicated in an independent cohort. A cluster of highly shared sequence variants was judged likely to be a technical artifact of the sequencing pipeline. In a later analysis, several top co-occurrence clusters were reported to appear linked to parvovirus B19, influenza, CMV and Epstein-Barr virus. A further reported finding was that TCR beta sequences accurately predicted the HLA-A and HLA-B alleles for most subjects in the first cohort. Linkage disequilibrium might explain the correlated functional status among segregating V segments, but an unknown experimental factor could not be excluded. In vitro tests confirmed that a few of the cytomegalovirus-associated TCR beta chains recognize cytomegalovirus antigens. Most TCR sequences were seen in very few donors, while some public TCRs were found in many individuals. HLA typing was unavailable for some donors at each locus, so association tests used only the typed subset. When HLA alleles, especially DR and DQ, strongly co-occurred, attributing TCR associations to individual alleles was difficult. A later genetic analysis reported fewer N-insertions in productive TCRs among donors in an Asian-associated ancestry cluster than the roughly 700-donor mean. Most CMV-associated TCR beta chains appeared to be HLA-restricted in a later analysis, and the HLA associations seemed to be driven largely by CMV exposure. Because counts were too low, seventeen rarely observed V segments, including chromosome 9 orphons, were excluded from the earlier analysis of around 590 of the donors. A later analysis associated roughly 17,000 TCR beta sequences with specific HLA alleles at a false discovery rate of 0.05. The cohort was sequenced for TCR beta chains only, and without alpha or paired-chain data the features that could be detected were limited. In an earlier analysis of about 550 of the donors, most TCR beta V segments were observed in productive rearrangements about 90% or about 30% of the time, broadly matching IMGT annotations. In a later analysis, TCR association rates were found to vary across HLA loci, with the most associated TCRs seen for DRB1 alleles and the fewest for HLA-C alleles. For the cohort, immune exposure information was limited to CMV serostatus. According to the authors, the approach could potentially be generalized to other disease states and immunological phenotypes. The classifier was reported to diagnose cytomegalovirus status with high specificity and sensitivity in both the original cohort and the validation cohort. A later analysis found that HLA-associated TCR beta chains were more clonally expanded and had lower generation probabilities than equally common non-associated chains.

The sequencing sample was made of PBMCs. The receptor was derived from a man aged 70-80 years in good health and CMV-seropositive.

At the DNA level, the sequence is TGCGCCAGCAGCCAAGGGCACAGTGCAACTAATGAAAAACTGTTTTTT. Its product reads: CASSQGHSATNEKLFF. The rearranged chain carries TRBV4-1 and TRBJ1-4, with no reliable assignment of the D segment. For CDR1 and CDR2, the germline V gene lists MGHRA and YSYEKL. Between the V and J ends, shortened by 1 base and 0 bases respectively, the junction contains 9 bases. Inclusive of the bounding cysteine and phenylalanine, the CDR3 is 16 residues long. The only DNA kept is the CDR3, 48 bases in frame from the first base.